This TCR beta chain was captured by sequencing in a study of sequential checkpoint blockade in melanoma. About the research overall: Patients were randomized 1:1 to nivolumab-then-ipilimumab or ipilimumab-then-nivolumab first-line. Both treatment sequences were followed by maintenance nivolumab.

V lost 5 bases to trimming and J lost 0 bases; unmatched junction nucleotides: 4. This CDR3 is built from 16 residues. Per germline, CDR1 MGHRA and CDR2 YSYEKL. Regarding treatment: randomized to nivolumab then ipilimumab (arm A) or the reverse (arm B). None of the patients previously received DNA-damaging chemotherapy. From thawed PBMCs, live CD3+CD8+ cells negative for CD19 and CD56 were sorted. Sequencing was performed with immunoSEQ multiplex PCR; in TCRdb, only in-frame clones are kept and a portion is missing. Of roughly 14,000 clones detected, approximately 80% appear once; the ten largest clones hold approximately 28%.

V is TRBV4-1 and J is TRBJ2-6, with 7 bases aligning to TRBD1. This clonotype originated in a human donor with melanoma. The specimen was CD8+ T cells sorted from blood (inferred from file names), collected from a patient given nivolumab and ipilimumab in sequence. CDR3 in DNA: TGCGCCAGCAGCTGGGACAGAAACTCTGGGGCCAACGTCCTGACTTTC. Its protein product is CASSWDRNSGANVLTF.